This TCR beta chain originates from a study of identical twins' blood T cells. A few counts support this clonotype. Its antigen is as yet unknown. This CDR3 is 13 amino acids long. Germline V gene sequence: CDR1 DFQATT, CDR2 SNEGSKA (reference sequence). The J segment lost 6 bases and the V segment lost 6 bases, leaving 8 bases of the junction unmatched. Study-wide results and limits: Mainly, cloneset size products determined shared clonotypes, twins included.

Each TCR cDNA library carried sample-specific barcodes on both ends. TCRdb re-called the 5' RACE reads with MiXCR, one entry per CDR3 protein. Among a few hundred thousand distinct CDR3 sequences listed, over 25% were seen once. The rearrangement links TRBV20-1 to TRBJ1-3, with 7 bases aligning to TRBD1. Sample: PBMCs. The sequence was collected from a woman aged 18-49 years in good health. CDR3 in amino acids: CSAPDRNKNTIYF. The CDR3 bases are TGCAGTGCCCCGGACAGGAACAAAAACACCATATATTTT.